Included here is one T cell receptor (beta chain) sequence, with context. The antigen remains unidentified. Healthy controls were blood donor buffy coats. This record comes from a study of STAT5B mutations in CD4+ large granular lymphocyte leukemia. TCRdb's copy holds only in-frame clones and misses some; the assay was immunoSEQ multiplex PCR. The sample lists about 24,000 clones; around 79% were seen once. Germline values: CDR1 LGHNT, CDR2 FRNRAP. The CDR3 is 17 residues long. With 1 base clipped from V and 0 bases from J, the junction kept 5 bases outside the gene matches. Points from the study as a whole: Without HLA matching, higher CD4+ than CD8+ T-LGLL clonality could reflect small sample size. Main leukemic clonotypes were patient-specific, but under 30% appeared at low frequency elsewhere. TRBV06-family usage was enriched in top patient clones (8/27) versus controls (2/35).

The TCR comes from a human donor in good health. The chain couples TRBV12-5 to TRBJ2-3; 9 bases line up with TRBD1. Sequenced input: CD4+ T cells from blood buffy coats. The CDR3 nucleotides are TGTGCTAGTGGTTTGGGGACAGGGGACCTTAGCACAGATACGCAGTATTTT. Translating it yields CASGLGTGDLSTDTQYF.